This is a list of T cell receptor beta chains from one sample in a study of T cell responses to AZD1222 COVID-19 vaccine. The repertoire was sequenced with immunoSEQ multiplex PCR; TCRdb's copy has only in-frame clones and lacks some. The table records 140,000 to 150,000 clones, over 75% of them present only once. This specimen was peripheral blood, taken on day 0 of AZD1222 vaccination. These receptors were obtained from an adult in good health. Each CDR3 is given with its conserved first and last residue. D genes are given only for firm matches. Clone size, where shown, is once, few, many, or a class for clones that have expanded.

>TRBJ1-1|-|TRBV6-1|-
CASSFVSGLNTEAFF
TGTGCCAGCAGTTTTGTCTCAGGGTTGAACACTGAAGCTTTCTTT
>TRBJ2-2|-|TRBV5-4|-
CASSLAGPVGELFF
TGTGCCAGCAGCTTGGCCGGGCCCGTAGGGGAGCTGTTTTTT
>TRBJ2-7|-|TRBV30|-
CAWNPGTSYEQYF
TGTGCCTGGAATCCCGGGACGTCCTACGAGCAGTACTTC
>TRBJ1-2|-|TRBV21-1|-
CASSHPFPANYGYTF
TGTGCCAGCAGCCACCCGTTCCCGGCTAACTATGGCTACACCTTC
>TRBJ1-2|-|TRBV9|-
CASSVTDYYGYTF
TGTGCCAGCAGCGTAACGGACTACTATGGCTACACCTTC
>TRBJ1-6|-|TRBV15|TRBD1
CATSGTGVSPLHF
TGTGCCACCTCCGGGACAGGGGTTTCACCCCTCCACTTT
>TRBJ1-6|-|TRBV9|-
CASSVGLNNSPLHF
TGTGCCAGCAGCGTAGGCCTCAATAATTCACCCCTCCACTTT
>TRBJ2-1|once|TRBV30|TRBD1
CAWSRTGKTGIHEQFF
TGTGCCTGGAGTCGGACCGGGAAGACAGGGATCCATGAGCAGTTCTTC
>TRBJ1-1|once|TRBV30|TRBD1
CAWMTGPGTEAFF
TGTGCCTGGATGACAGGGCCTGGGACTGAAGCTTTCTTT
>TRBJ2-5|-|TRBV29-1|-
CSVAYSNQETQYF
TGCAGCGTTGCCTACAGCAACCAAGAGACCCAGTACTTC
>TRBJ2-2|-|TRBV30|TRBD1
CAWSSGTAELSHGELFF
TGTGCCTGGAGTAGTGGGACAGCCGAACTTAGCCACGGGGAGCTGTTTTTT
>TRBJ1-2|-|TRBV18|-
CASSPLALNYGYTF
TGTGCCAGCTCACCACTTGCCCTCAACTATGGCTACACCTTC
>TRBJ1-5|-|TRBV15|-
CATSRDRAGVQPQHF
TGTGCCACCAGCAGAGATCGTGCAGGGGTTCAGCCCCAGCATTTT
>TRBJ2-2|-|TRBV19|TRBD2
CASSGGLPRPSGELFF
TGTGCCTCTTCGGGGGGTCTCCCAAGGCCGAGCGGGGAGCTGTTTTTT
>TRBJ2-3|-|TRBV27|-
CASSFIIRTDTQYF
TGTGCCAGCAGCTTCATCATACGCACAGATACGCAGTATTTT
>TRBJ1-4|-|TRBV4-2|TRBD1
CASSPGTGGEKLFF
TGTGCCAGCAGCCCCGGGACAGGTGGCGAAAAACTGTTTTTT
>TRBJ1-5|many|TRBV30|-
CAWSQGGQPQHF
TGTGCCTGGAGCCAGGGTGGACAGCCCCAGCATTTT
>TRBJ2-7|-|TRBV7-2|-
CASSLVAGGEQYF
TGTGCCAGCAGCTTAGTAGCTGGAGGCGAGCAGTACTTC
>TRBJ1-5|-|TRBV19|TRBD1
CASTRQGTRDQPQHF
TGTGCCAGTACCCGACAGGGGACTCGGGATCAGCCCCAGCATTTT
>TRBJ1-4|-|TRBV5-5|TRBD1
CASSYTGANEKLFF
TGTGCCAGCAGCTATACAGGGGCTAATGAAAAACTGTTTTTT
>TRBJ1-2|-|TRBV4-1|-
CASSQALTENYYGYTF
TGCGCCAGCAGCCAAGCCCTGACAGAAAACTACTATGGCTACACCTTC
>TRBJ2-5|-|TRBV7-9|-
CASSLETQYF
TGTGCCAGCAGCCTAGAGACCCAGTACTTC
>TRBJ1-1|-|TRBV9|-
CASSGPDGENTEAFF
TGTGCCAGCAGCGGACCCGACGGAGAGAACACTGAAGCTTTCTTT